This entry features one T cell receptor beta chain sequence. Its antigen remains unknown. Germline CDR1 and CDR2: SGHNT and YENEEA. The CDR3 has 17 amino acids. The ends lost 4 bases at V and 4 bases at J; junction bases unmatched: 13. Regarding time point: recipient sample about 28 days before transplant, after cytoreduction. Samples: about 28 days before transplant, then days 30, 100 and 180 after. Method: immunoSEQ multiplex PCR; TCRdb's copy keeps in-frame clones and lacks some. The sample shows about 19,000 clones, roughly 77% of them seen only once. This record comes from a study of T cell clonotyping in hematopoietic cell transplantation. Study-level findings and limits: Pathologically expanded recipient clonotypes increased progressively from day 30 to day 180 as diversity fell.

This receptor was taken from a man aged 55 to 69 with acute myeloid leukemia. Some clones in this sample may be carry-over from other donors' samples. The sample consisted of peripheral blood mononuclear cells, taken before stem cell transplant. The chain recombines TRBV11-3 with TRBJ1-1, with 9 bases aligning to TRBD1. The CDR3 reads CASSSWTGTGRGTEAFF. The DNA of the CDR3 is TGTGCCAGCAGCTCCTGGACCGGGACAGGGAGGGGCACTGAAGCTTTCTTT.